This T cell receptor beta chain is from a study of cytomegalovirus exposure and HLA in healthy donors. The CDR3 has 18 amino acids. Trimming left V 1 base short and J 4 bases short, with 20 bases between. The germline V gene encodes CDR1 SGHAT and CDR2 FQNNGV. Primers included in the PCR were 60 Vbeta and 13 Jbeta primers. Profiled with immunoSEQ multiplex PCR; TCRdb holds only in-frame clones, not every one. The data show under 200,000 clones, around 90% seen once. The sequenced material came from PBMCs. This chain links TRBV11-2 with TRBJ1-3; tentatively, D is TRBD1 (5 bases). This sequence originates from a boy aged 2-9 years in good health and CMV-seronegative. The CDR3 DNA is TGTGCCAGCAGCTTAGTGCCGGGACCCGGACTAAAAGGAAACACCATATATTTT. Encoded protein: CASSLVPGPGLKGNTIYF.